This T cell receptor (beta chain) was sequenced during a study of blood T cell repertoires in COVID-19. Looking at the study overall: The analysed material was cDNA or gDNA that came from T cells, B-cell-depleted T cells, or PBMCs.

The CDR3 extends over 14 amino acids. V was clipped by 5 bases and J by 0 bases; unmatched bases: 2. Per the germline V gene, CDR1 is SGHTA and CDR2 is FQGTGA. Cohorts were determined from participant-reported clinical history. What the recovered Cohort 3 donors had was two negative PCRs, clearance, or symptom resolution. Measured with immunoSEQ multiplex PCR; TCRdb has only the in-frame clones, and not every one. Here the sample spans some 270,000 clones, around 85% being singletons. The rearrangement uses TRBV7-3 and TRBJ2-3; 7 nucleotides agree with TRBD2. The TCR was taken from a woman aged 25 to 39 who had recovered from COVID-19. Sequencing was done on a sample of PBMCs or T cells enriched from blood (not recorded which). The CDR3 DNA sequence: TGTGCCAGCAGCGTGGGAGGGAGCACAGATACGCAGTATTTT. Protein: CASSVGGSTDTQYF.